One sample yielded the 2 T cell receptor beta chains listed below, sequenced in a study of T cell responses to AZD1222 COVID-19 vaccine (dated by TCRdb to about 2021). Preparation of the library involved the immunoSEQ multiplex PCR assay. TCRdb carries this immuneACCESS record with in-frame sequences only. Its versions omit some clonotypes, under half of them owing to an unresolved V gene in the studies checked, with the rest unexplained. Present in this sample are about 120,000 clones, 80% to 95% of which were seen just once. Jointly, the top ten make up approximately 4.2% of the sample. According to the study, the label for this sample's time point signals: baseline before first vaccination. The sample here was peripheral blood, taken on day 0 of AZD1222 vaccination. The source is an adult in good health.

The chain combines TRBV6-5 with TRBJ1-4, with D possibly TRBD1 on 5 matching bases. The V gene's germline CDR1 is MNHEY and CDR2 SVGAGI. The V gene lost 6 bases and the J gene lost 4 bases, with 9 bases spanning the gap. The CDR3 has 13 residues. The CDR3 here is CASSMTVNEKLFF. The CDR3 nucleotides are TGTGCCAGCAGCATGACAGTTAATGAAAAACTGTTTTTT.

This clone was seen just once. CDR3 in amino acids: CASSAGGGYTF. The CDR3 bases are TGTGCCAGCAGCGCGGGGGGGGGCTACACCTTC. This chain links TRBV6-5 with TRBJ1-2; TRBD1 might be the D (5 bases). The CDR3 has 11 residues. Germline assignment: CDR1 MNHEY and CDR2 SVGAGI. Trimming stripped 6 bases from V and 8 bases from J, with 10 bases between.